Listed below are T cell receptor beta chains from one sample, sequenced in a study of blood T cell repertoires in COVID-19. Profiled with immunoSEQ multiplex PCR; TCRdb holds only in-frame clones, not every one. The profile covers a few hundred thousand clones, with about four fifths appearing a single time and roughly 3.4% taken by the ten largest. The sequencing sample was made of peripheral blood. The receptors originated from a young woman with acute or convalescent COVID-19. Both conserved end residues are part of each CDR3. Fields, in order: clone size, J gene, V gene, D gene, CDR3 protein, CDR3 DNA. D genes are given only for firm matches. A row's size may be missing; if present it is once, few, many or a size class.

size: .
J: TRBJ2-2
V: TRBV29-1
D: .
CDR3: CSVRERMNTGELFF
DNA: TGCAGCGTTCGGGAGCGTATGAACACCGGGGAGCTGTTTTTT

size: few
J: TRBJ2-1
V: TRBV7-3
D: .
CDR3: CASSPGLQGVREQFF
DNA: TGTGCCAGCAGCCCGGGTCTCCAAGGGGTACGTGAGCAGTTCTTC

size: .
J: TRBJ2-2
V: TRBV4-1
D: TRBD2
CDR3: CASSHGQTSGFRGYTGELFF
DNA: TGCGCCAGCAGCCACGGACAGACTAGCGGGTTCCGGGGGTACACCGGGGAGCTGTTTTTT

size: .
J: TRBJ2-7
V: TRBV25-1
D: .
CDR3: CASSGTGSYEQYF
DNA: TGTGCCAGCAGTGGGACTGGTTCCTACGAGCAGTACTTC

size: .
J: TRBJ1-2
V: TRBV7-9
D: TRBD1
CDR3: CASRAPTGDGGYTF
DNA: TGTGCCAGCAGGGCCCCGACAGGGGACGGTGGCTACACCTTC

size: .
J: TRBJ2-1
V: TRBV4-1
D: TRBD2
CDR3: CASSQEGAGERVF
DNA: TGCGCCAGCAGCCAAGAAGGGGCGGGAGAAAGGGTCTTC

size: .
J: TRBJ2-1
V: TRBV18
D: .
CDR3: CASSPQSAGSEQFF
DNA: TGTGCCAGCTCACCACAGAGCGCGGGGAGTGAGCAGTTCTTC

size: few
J: TRBJ1-5
V: TRBV2
D: TRBD1
CDR3: CASSEGQGHQPQHF
DNA: TGTGCCAGCAGTGAGGGACAGGGCCATCAGCCCCAGCATTTT

size: .
J: TRBJ2-5
V: TRBV7-2
D: TRBD2
CDR3: CASSLRLAGPQETQYF
DNA: TGTGCCAGCAGCCTAAGACTAGCGGGACCACAAGAGACCCAGTACTTC

size: .
J: TRBJ2-5
V: TRBV18
D: .
CDR3: CASSPTEETQYF
DNA: TGTGCCAGCTCACCGACAGAAGAGACCCAGTACTTC

size: .
J: TRBJ2-2
V: TRBV7-3
D: .
CDR3: CASSQRANTGELFF
DNA: TGTGCCAGCAGCCAGCGGGCAAACACCGGGGAGCTGTTTTTT

size: .
J: TRBJ2-1
V: TRBV10-3
D: TRBD2
CDR3: CAIGLAELGTYNEQFF
DNA: TGTGCCATTGGACTAGCGGAGCTCGGGACCTACAATGAGCAGTTCTTC

size: .
J: TRBJ2-1
V: TRBV6-1
D: .
CDR3: CASIPSSGGLSEQFF
DNA: TGTGCCAGCATCCCATCGTCAGGGGGGCTCAGTGAGCAGTTCTTC

size: once
J: TRBJ1-1
V: TRBV29-1
D: .
CDR3: CSVTPPGGEAFF
DNA: TGCAGCGTTACCCCCCCAGGAGGGGAAGCTTTCTTT

size: .
J: TRBJ2-1
V: TRBV11-3
D: TRBD1
CDR3: CASSPRQGYEQFF
DNA: TGTGCCAGCAGCCCACGACAGGGGTATGAGCAGTTCTTC

size: .
J: TRBJ2-5
V: TRBV9
D: .
CDR3: CASSNLAASPNF
DNA: TGTGCCAGCAGCAACTTAGCGGCATCCCCAAACTTC

size: .
J: TRBJ2-2
V: TRBV5-1
D: .
CDR3: CASSLRQDNTGELFF
DNA: TGCGCCAGCAGCCTACGACAGGACAACACCGGGGAGCTGTTTTTT

size: .
J: TRBJ2-7
V: TRBV28
D: TRBD2
CDR3: CASSILGGYSYEQYF
DNA: TGTGCCAGCAGTATTCTCGGGGGGTACTCCTACGAGCAGTACTTC

size: .
J: TRBJ1-2
V: TRBV14
D: TRBD1
CDR3: CASSLDRGSVYGYTF
DNA: TGTGCCAGCAGCCTGGACAGGGGGTCGGTCTATGGCTACACCTTC

size: .
J: TRBJ2-1
V: TRBV19
D: .
CDR3: CASSRGASPNEQFF
DNA: TGTGCCAGTAGTAGAGGAGCTAGTCCTAATGAGCAGTTCTTC

size: .
J: TRBJ2-1
V: TRBV19
D: .
CDR3: CASSISYNEQFF
DNA: TGTGCCAGTAGTATTAGCTACAATGAGCAGTTCTTC

size: .
J: TRBJ1-5
V: TRBV4-2
D: .
CDR3: CASSQVWTQSNQPQHF
DNA: TGTGCCAGCAGCCAAGTATGGACACAAAGCAATCAGCCCCAGCATTTT

size: .
J: TRBJ2-1
V: TRBV28
D: TRBD2
CDR3: CASSRGLAPYNEQFF
DNA: TGTGCCAGCAGCCGAGGACTAGCTCCCTACAATGAGCAGTTCTTC

size: .
J: TRBJ2-7
V: TRBV27
D: TRBD1
CDR3: CASSLGQGAYEQYF
DNA: TGTGCCAGCAGTTTGGGACAGGGGGCCTACGAGCAGTACTTC

size: many
J: TRBJ2-1
V: TRBV4-3
D: TRBD2
CDR3: CASSQKGLAGEYNEQFF
DNA: TGCGCCAGCAGCCAGAAAGGACTAGCGGGGGAATACAATGAGCAGTTCTTC

size: .
J: TRBJ2-7
V: TRBV2
D: TRBD2
CDR3: CASSELAVDPSYEQYF
DNA: TGTGCCAGCAGTGAACTAGCGGTGGATCCCTCCTACGAGCAGTACTTC

size: .
J: TRBJ2-7
V: TRBV10-3
D: TRBD2
CDR3: CAITSSASGVEQYF
DNA: TGTGCCATCACCTCCTCGGCTAGCGGGGTCGAGCAGTACTTC

size: .
J: TRBJ2-2
V: TRBV9
D: TRBD1
CDR3: CASSVEQGGTGELFF
DNA: TGTGCCAGCAGCGTAGAACAGGGGGGCACCGGGGAGCTGTTTTTT

size: .
J: TRBJ2-5
V: TRBV29-1
D: .
CDR3: CSVDHQPGVQETQYF
DNA: TGCAGCGTTGATCACCAGCCGGGGGTACAAGAGACCCAGTACTTC

size: once
J: TRBJ2-7
V: TRBV7-9
D: .
CDR3: CASSFASSYEQYF
DNA: TGTGCCAGCAGCTTTGCCAGTTCCTACGAGCAGTACTTC

size: .
J: TRBJ2-3
V: TRBV28
D: .
CDR3: CASSPGTLPPSTDTQYF
DNA: TGTGCCAGCAGCCCCGGGACACTTCCCCCTAGCACAGATACGCAGTATTTT

size: .
J: TRBJ2-7
V: TRBV4-3
D: .
CDR3: CASSQEFVPGRSYEQYF
DNA: TGCGCCAGCAGCCAAGAATTCGTACCGGGTCGCTCCTACGAGCAGTACTTC

size: .
J: TRBJ2-7
V: TRBV4-2
D: TRBD1
CDR3: CASSQESTGWAYEQYF
DNA: TGTGCCAGCAGCCAAGAATCGACAGGGTGGGCCTACGAGCAGTACTTC

size: .
J: TRBJ2-7
V: TRBV28
D: TRBD1
CDR3: CASSLSGQGAFNSYEQYF
DNA: TGTGCCAGCAGTCTGTCGGGTCAGGGGGCCTTTAACTCCTACGAGCAGTACTTC

size: once
J: TRBJ1-2
V: TRBV4-3
D: TRBD1
CDR3: CASSQVRQGNGYTF
DNA: TGCGCCAGCAGCCAAGTCCGACAGGGTAACGGCTACACCTTC

size: .
J: TRBJ1-3
V: TRBV19
D: .
CDR3: CASSPLDSSGNTIYF
DNA: TGTGCCAGTAGTCCTTTGGACAGCTCTGGAAACACCATATATTTT

size: once
J: TRBJ2-1
V: TRBV7-2
D: TRBD2
CDR3: CASSLELAGGNEQFF
DNA: TGTGCCAGCAGCTTAGAACTAGCGGGGGGCAATGAGCAGTTCTTC

size: .
J: TRBJ2-2
V: TRBV21-1
D: .
CDR3: CASSINARQGPDGGRAQTGELFF
DNA: TGTGCCAGCAGCATCAATGCGCGGCAGGGCCCTGATGGCGGGAGGGCACAAACCGGGGAGCTGTTTTTT

size: .
J: TRBJ2-1
V: TRBV14
D: .
CDR3: CASSYTSWRVWEQFF
DNA: TGTGCCAGCAGCTATACTAGTTGGAGGGTCTGGGAGCAGTTCTTC

size: .
J: TRBJ2-2
V: TRBV6-5
D: TRBD1
CDR3: CASRYTGANTGELFF
DNA: TGTGCCAGCAGATATACAGGGGCGAACACCGGGGAGCTGTTTTTT

size: .
J: TRBJ1-2
V: TRBV29-1
D: TRBD1
CDR3: CSVEAGTGSYGYTF
DNA: TGCAGCGTTGAAGCGGGGACAGGTTCCTATGGCTACACCTTC

size: .
J: TRBJ1-2
V: TRBV4-2
D: TRBD1
CDR3: CASSQGTGESGGYTF
DNA: TGTGCCAGCAGCCAAGGGACAGGGGAAAGTGGTGGCTACACCTTC

size: .
J: TRBJ2-7
V: TRBV10-2
D: TRBD2
CDR3: CASSDSAGGRPYEQYF
DNA: TGCGCCAGCAGTGACTCAGCGGGAGGACGGCCCTACGAGCAGTACTTC

size: .
J: TRBJ1-5
V: TRBV6-2/TRBV6-3
D: .
CDR3: CASSNGGPQHF
DNA: TGTGCCAGCAGTAACGGGGGGCCCCAGCATTTT

size: .
J: TRBJ1-2
V: TRBV20-1
D: .
CDR3: CSASGGYGYTF
DNA: TGCAGTGCTAGTGGCGGGTATGGCTACACCTTC

size: .
J: TRBJ2-1
V: TRBV5-6
D: .
CDR3: CASSLYLATNEQFF
DNA: TGTGCCAGCAGCTTGTATCTAGCGACCAATGAGCAGTTCTTC

size: .
J: TRBJ1-1
V: TRBV6-5
D: TRBD1
CDR3: CASSYMTGGNTEAFF
DNA: TGTGCCAGCAGTTACATGACAGGGGGGAACACTGAAGCTTTCTTT

size: .
J: TRBJ1-1
V: TRBV9
D: .
CDR3: CASSDPTTGNTEAFF
DNA: TGTGCCAGCAGCGACCCCACGACAGGTAACACTGAAGCTTTCTTT

size: .
J: TRBJ2-1
V: TRBV15
D: .
CDR3: CATSRDPQSSYNEQFF
DNA: TGTGCCACCAGCAGAGATCCACAAAGCTCCTACAATGAGCAGTTCTTC

size: .
J: TRBJ1-2
V: TRBV6-6
D: TRBD1
CDR3: CASSSRDRANYGYTF
DNA: TGTGCCAGCAGTTCCCGGGACAGAGCTAACTATGGCTACACCTTC

size: .
J: TRBJ2-2
V: TRBV5-1
D: .
CDR3: CASSLTLTRGTGELFF
DNA: TGCGCCAGCAGCTTGACCTTAACCCGGGGCACCGGGGAGCTGTTTTTT

size: .
J: TRBJ1-5
V: TRBV12-3/TRBV12-4
D: .
CDR3: CASSFAEAQPQHF
DNA: TGTGCCAGCAGTTTCGCAGAGGCTCAGCCCCAGCATTTT

size: .
J: TRBJ1-4
V: TRBV4-3
D: .
CDR3: CASSQVGQGNEKLFF
DNA: TGCGCCAGCAGCCAAGTTGGGCAGGGGAATGAAAAACTGTTTTTT

size: .
J: TRBJ2-1
V: TRBV6-4
D: TRBD1
CDR3: CASSQTGGSYNEQFF
DNA: TGTGCCAGCAGCCAGACAGGGGGCTCCTACAATGAGCAGTTCTTC

size: .
J: TRBJ2-1
V: TRBV28
D: TRBD2
CDR3: CASRATSGRHEQFF
DNA: TGTGCCAGCAGGGCGACTAGCGGGAGACATGAGCAGTTCTTC